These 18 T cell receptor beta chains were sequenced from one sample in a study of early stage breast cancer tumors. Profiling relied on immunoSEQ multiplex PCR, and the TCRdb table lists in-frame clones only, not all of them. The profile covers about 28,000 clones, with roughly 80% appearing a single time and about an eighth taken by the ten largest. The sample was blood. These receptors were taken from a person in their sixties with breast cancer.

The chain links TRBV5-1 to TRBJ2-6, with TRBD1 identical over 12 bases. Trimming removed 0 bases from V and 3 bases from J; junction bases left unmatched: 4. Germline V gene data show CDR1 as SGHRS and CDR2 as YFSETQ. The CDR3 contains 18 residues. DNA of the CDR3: TGCGCCAGCAGCTTGGGCGGGACAGGGGGCGGTGGGGCCAACGTCCTGACTTTC. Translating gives CASSLGGTGGGGANVLTF. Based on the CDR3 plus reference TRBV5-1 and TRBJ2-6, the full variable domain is KAGVTQTPRYLIKTRGQQVTLSCSPISGHRSVSWYQQTPGQGLQFLFEYFSETQRNKGNFPGRFSGRQFSNSRSEMNVSTLELGDSALYLCASSLGGTGGGGANVLTFGAGSRLTVL.

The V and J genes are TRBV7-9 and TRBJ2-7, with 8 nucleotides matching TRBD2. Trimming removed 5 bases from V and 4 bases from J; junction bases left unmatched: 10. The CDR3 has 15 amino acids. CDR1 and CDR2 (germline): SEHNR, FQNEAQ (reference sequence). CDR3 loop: CASSHAGGPVYEQYF. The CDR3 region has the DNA TGTGCCAGCAGCCACGCGGGAGGACCAGTTTACGAGCAGTACTTC.

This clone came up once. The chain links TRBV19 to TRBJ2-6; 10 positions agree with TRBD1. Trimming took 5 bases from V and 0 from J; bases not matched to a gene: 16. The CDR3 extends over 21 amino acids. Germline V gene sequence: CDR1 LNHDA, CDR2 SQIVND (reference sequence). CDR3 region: CASSPRDRGRFYHSGANVLTF. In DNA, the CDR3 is TGTGCCAGTAGTCCCCGGGACAGGGGCCGATTTTACCACTCTGGGGCCAACGTCCTGACTTTC.

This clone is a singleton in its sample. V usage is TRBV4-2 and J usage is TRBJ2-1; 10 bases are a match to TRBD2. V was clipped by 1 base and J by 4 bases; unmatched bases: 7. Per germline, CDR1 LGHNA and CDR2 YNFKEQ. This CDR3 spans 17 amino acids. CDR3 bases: TGTGCCAGCAGCCAAGCTCAGGGACTAGCGCGATACAATGAGCAGTTCTTC. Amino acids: CASSQAQGLARYNEQFF.

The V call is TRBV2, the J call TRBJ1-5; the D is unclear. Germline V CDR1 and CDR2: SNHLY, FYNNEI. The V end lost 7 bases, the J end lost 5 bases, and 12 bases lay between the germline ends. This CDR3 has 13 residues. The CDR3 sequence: CASTFGRDQPQHF. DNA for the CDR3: TGTGCCAGCACCTTTGGGAGGGATCAGCCCCAGCATTTT.

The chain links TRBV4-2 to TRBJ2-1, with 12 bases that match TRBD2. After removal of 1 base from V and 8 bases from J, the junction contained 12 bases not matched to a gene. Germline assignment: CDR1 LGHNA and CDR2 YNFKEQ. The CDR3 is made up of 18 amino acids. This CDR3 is CASSQAGLAGLLGDEQFF. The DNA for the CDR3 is TGTGCCAGCAGCCAAGCGGGACTAGCGGGTCTTCTAGGGGATGAGCAGTTCTTC.

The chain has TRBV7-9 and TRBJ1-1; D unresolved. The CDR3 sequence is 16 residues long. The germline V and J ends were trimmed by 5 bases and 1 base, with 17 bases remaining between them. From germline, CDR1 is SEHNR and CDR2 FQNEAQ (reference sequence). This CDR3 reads CASSPTSRGRNTEAFF. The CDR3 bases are TGTGCCAGCAGCCCGACAAGTCGGGGAAGGAACACTGAAGCTTTCTTT.

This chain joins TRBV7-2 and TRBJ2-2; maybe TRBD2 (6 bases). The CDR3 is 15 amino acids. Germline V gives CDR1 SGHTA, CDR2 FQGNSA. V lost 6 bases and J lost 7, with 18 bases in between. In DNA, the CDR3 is TGTGCCAGCAGGGACTATGGGGAGAGGGGCGGGGAGCTGTTTTTT. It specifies CASRDYGERGGELFF.

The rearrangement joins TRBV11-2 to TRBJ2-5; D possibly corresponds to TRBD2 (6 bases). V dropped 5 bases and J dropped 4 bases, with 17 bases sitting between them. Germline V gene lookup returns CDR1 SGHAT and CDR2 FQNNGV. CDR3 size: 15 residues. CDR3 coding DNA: TGTGCCAGCAGCCGGAGGGTAGGACGCCGAGAGACCCAGTACTTC. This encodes CASSRRVGRRETQYF.

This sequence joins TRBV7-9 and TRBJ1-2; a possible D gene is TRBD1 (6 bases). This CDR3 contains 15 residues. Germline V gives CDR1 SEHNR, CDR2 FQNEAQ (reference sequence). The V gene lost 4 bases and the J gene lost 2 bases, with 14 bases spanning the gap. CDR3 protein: CASSSGHFENYGYTF. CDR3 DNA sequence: TGTGCCAGCAGCTCGGGACACTTCGAGAACTATGGCTACACCTTC. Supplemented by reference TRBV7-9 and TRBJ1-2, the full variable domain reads DTGVSQNPRHKITKRGQNVTFRCDPISEHNRLYWYRQTLGQGPEFLTYFQNEAQLEKSRLLSDRFSAERPKGSFSTLEIQRTEQGDSAMYLCASSSGHFENYGYTFGSGTRLTVV.

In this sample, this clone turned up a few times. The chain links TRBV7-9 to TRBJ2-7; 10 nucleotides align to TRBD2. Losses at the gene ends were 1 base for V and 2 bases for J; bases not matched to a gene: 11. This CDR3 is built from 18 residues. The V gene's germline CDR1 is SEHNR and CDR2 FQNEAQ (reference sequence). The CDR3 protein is CASSLGTSGFRRPYEQYF. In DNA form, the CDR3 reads TGTGCCAGCAGCTTAGGGACTAGCGGATTCAGACGGCCCTACGAGCAGTACTTC.

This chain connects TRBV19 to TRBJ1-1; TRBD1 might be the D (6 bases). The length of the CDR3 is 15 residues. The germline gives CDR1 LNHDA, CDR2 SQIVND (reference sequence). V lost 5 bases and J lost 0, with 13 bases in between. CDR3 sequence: CASSAVQGVNTEAFF. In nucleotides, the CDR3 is TGTGCCAGTAGTGCGGTACAGGGAGTGAACACTGAAGCTTTCTTT.

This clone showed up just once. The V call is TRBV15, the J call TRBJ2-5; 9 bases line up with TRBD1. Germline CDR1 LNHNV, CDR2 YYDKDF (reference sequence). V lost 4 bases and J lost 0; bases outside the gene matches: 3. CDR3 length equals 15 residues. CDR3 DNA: TGTGCCACCAGCATTGACAGGGGGTACCAAGAGACCCAGTACTTC. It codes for CATSIDRGYQETQYF.

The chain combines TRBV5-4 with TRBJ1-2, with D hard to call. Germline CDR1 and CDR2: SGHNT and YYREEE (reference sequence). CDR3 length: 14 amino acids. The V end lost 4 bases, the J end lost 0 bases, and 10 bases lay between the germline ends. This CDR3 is CASSPRAPNYGYTF. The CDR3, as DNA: TGTGCCAGCAGCCCGAGGGCACCTAACTATGGCTACACCTTC.

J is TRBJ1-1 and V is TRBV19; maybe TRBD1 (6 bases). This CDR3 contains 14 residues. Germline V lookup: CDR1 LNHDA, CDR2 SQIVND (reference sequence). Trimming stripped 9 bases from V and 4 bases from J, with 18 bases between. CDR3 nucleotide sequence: TGTGCCAGCCTTAACAGGGCCGGCGGCACTGAAGCTTTCTTT. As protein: CASLNRAGGTEAFF. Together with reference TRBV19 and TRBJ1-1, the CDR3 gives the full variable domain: DGGITQSPKYLFRKEGQNVTLSCEQNLNHDAMYWYRQDPGQGLRLIYYSQIVNDFQKGDIAEGYSVSREKKESFPLTVTSAQKNPTAFYLCASLNRAGGTEAFFGQGTRLTVV.

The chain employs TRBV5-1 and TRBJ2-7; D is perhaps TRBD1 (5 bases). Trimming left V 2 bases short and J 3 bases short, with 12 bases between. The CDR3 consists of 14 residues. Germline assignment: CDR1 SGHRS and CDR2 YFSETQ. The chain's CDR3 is CASSFEGHLYEQYF. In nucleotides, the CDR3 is TGCGCCAGCAGCTTCGAAGGACACCTCTACGAGCAGTACTTC.

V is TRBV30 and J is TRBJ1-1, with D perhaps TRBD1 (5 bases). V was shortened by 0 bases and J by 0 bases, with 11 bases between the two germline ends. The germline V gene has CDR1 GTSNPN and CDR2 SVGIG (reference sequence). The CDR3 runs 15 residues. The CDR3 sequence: CAWSVPQGVNTEAFF. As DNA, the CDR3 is TGTGCCTGGAGTGTCCCTCAGGGCGTGAACACTGAAGCTTTCTTT.

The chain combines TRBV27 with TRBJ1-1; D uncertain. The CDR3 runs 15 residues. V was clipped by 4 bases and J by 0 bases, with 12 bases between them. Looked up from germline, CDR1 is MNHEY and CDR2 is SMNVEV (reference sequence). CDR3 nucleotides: TGTGCCAGCAGTTCCCGGACTCGGATGAACACTGAAGCTTTCTTT. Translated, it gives CASSSRTRMNTEAFF.